This is a list of T cell receptor beta chains from one sample in a study of CD8 T cells in ankylosing spondylitis. TCRdb used MiXCR to reprocess the 5' RACE reads, holding one entry per CDR3 protein. The sample carries over 130,000 distinct CDR3 sequences, 44% recorded once. Sequencing was done on a sample of synovial fluid, either unsorted or a sorted T cell fraction (not recorded which). The receptors here all came from a male donor with ankylosing spondylitis. Each CDR3 is given with its conserved first and last residue. The D gene is left open where the match is weak. Clone size is shown for a subset of rows, as once, few, many or a class of expanded clone.

d_gene | abundance | j_gene | v_gene | CDR3aa | CDR3nt
. | . | TRBJ1-1 | TRBV6-1 | CASSEVGEAFF | TGTGCCAGCAGTGAGGTGGGAGAAGCTTTCTTT
TRBD2 | few | TRBJ2-1 | TRBV29-1 | CSVEGLAEIYNEQFF | TGCAGCGTTGAAGGACTAGCGGAAATCTACAATGAGCAGTTCTTC
. | few | TRBJ2-7 | TRBV28 | CASSLRFWGFSSYEQYF | TGTGCCAGCAGTTTAAGGTTTTGGGGGTTTAGCTCCTACGAGCAGTACTTC
. | . | TRBJ1-1 | TRBV28 | CASTKDREWFF | TGTGCCAGCACTAAGGACAGAGAGTGGTTCTTT
. | . | TRBJ1-6 | TRBV9 | CASSVGQGLVSPLHF | TGTGCCAGCAGCGTAGGGCAGGGCTTAGTTTCACCCCTCCACTTT
TRBD2 | few | TRBJ2-1 | TRBV11-2 | CASTLFPAGYYNEQFF | TGTGCCAGCACTTTATTCCCAGCGGGGTACTACAATGAGCAGTTCTTC
TRBD1 | . | TRBJ1-2 | TRBV7-2 | CASSLLEDRKIYGYTF | TGTGCCAGCAGCTTGCTAGAGGACAGGAAAATCTATGGCTACACCTTC
TRBD1 | . | TRBJ1-5 | TRBV28 | CASSSDRALNQPQHF | TGTGCCAGCAGTTCCGACAGGGCGCTAAATCAGCCCCAGCATTTT
TRBD2 | . | TRBJ2-3 | TRBV6-1 | CASNLRLAGTSNTDTQYF | TGTGCCAGCAACCTCAGACTAGCGGGGACCTCCAACACAGATACGCAGTATTTT
TRBD1 | . | TRBJ2-2 | TRBV12-3/TRBV12-4 | CASRPGTVTTGELFF | TGTGCCAGCAGACCCGGGACAGTGACGACCGGGGAGCTGTTTTTT
. | . | TRBJ2-5 | TRBV5-6 | CASIGFTSFEETQYF | TGTGCCAGCATCGGATTTACTTCCTTCGAGGAGACCCAGTACTTC
. | . | TRBJ2-7 | TRBV6-1 | CASMKFALKEMRFHYEQYF | TGTGCCAGCATGAAGTTTGCACTTAAGGAGATGCGGTTCCACTACGAGCAGTACTTC
TRBD2 | . | TRBJ2-7 | TRBV14 | CASSLSGGSSYEQYF | TGTGCCAGCAGCCTCAGCGGGGGGTCCTCCTACGAGCAGTACTTC
. | . | TRBJ1-1 | TRBV4-1 | CASSPREGPMHTEAFF | TGCGCCAGCAGCCCCAGGGAGGGGCCAATGCACACTGAAGCTTTCTTT
. | . | TRBJ2-7 | TRBV29-1 | CSVAGGRQGVTYEQYF | TGCAGCGTGGCAGGGGGGAGACAGGGTGTCACCTACGAGCAGTACTTC
TRBD2 | . | TRBJ2-7 | TRBV2 | CASSDWLGLAGGLSYEQYF | TGTGCCAGCAGTGATTGGTTGGGACTAGCGGGGGGACTCTCCTACGAGCAGTACTTC
TRBD2 | few | TRBJ2-2 | TRBV2 | CASSEAGLAVNTGELFF | TGTGCCAGCAGTGAAGCGGGGCTAGCGGTGAACACCGGGGAGCTGTTTTTT
. | few | TRBJ2-5 | TRBV7-8 | CASSSLPWGRKTQYF | TGTGCCAGCAGCTCCCTCCCCTGGGGCAGGAAGACCCAGTACTTC
. | once | TRBJ2-5 | TRBV7-6 | CASSSLVGETQYF | TGTGCCAGCAGCTCCTTAGTGGGCGAGACCCAGTACTTC
. | . | TRBJ2-7 | TRBV4-1 | CASSQEAVRWGSYEQYF | TGCGCCAGCAGCCAAGAAGCAGTCCGCTGGGGTTCCTACGAGCAGTACTTC
TRBD1 | . | TRBJ1-2 | TRBV12-5 | CASAQGGSGYTF | TGTGCTAGTGCCCAGGGGGGGAGTGGCTACACCTTC
. | . | TRBJ2-7 | TRBV7-8 | CASSLADAQPYEQYF | TGTGCCAGCAGCTTAGCGGATGCACAGCCCTACGAGCAGTACTTC
TRBD1 | few | TRBJ2-7 | TRBV29-1 | CSIDRGPYEQYF | TGCAGCATCGACAGGGGTCCCTACGAGCAGTACTTC
. | . | TRBJ1-2 | TRBV12-3/TRBV12-4 | CASSPNPGYGYTF | TGTGCCAGCAGTCCTAACCCGGGCTATGGCTACACCTTC
. | few | TRBJ2-7 | TRBV13 | CASSLGLYYEQYF | TGTGCCAGCAGCTTAGGCCTTTACTACGAGCAGTACTTC
. | . | TRBJ1-1 | TRBV21-1 | CASNPKTGPDTEAFF | TGTGCCAGCAACCCAAAGACAGGGCCGGACACTGAAGCTTTCTTT
. | . | TRBJ2-7 | TRBV25-1 | CASSATGNSYEQYF | TGTGCCAGCAGTGCTACAGGGAACTCCTACGAGCAGTACTTC
TRBD2 | . | TRBJ2-5 | TRBV7-2 | CASSRSGRQETQYF | TGTGCCAGCAGTCGTAGCGGGAGGCAGGAGACCCAGTACTTC
. | once | TRBJ1-4 | TRBV7-9 | CASSQVRTPTNEKLFF | TGTGCCAGCAGCCAAGTACGGACCCCAACTAATGAAAAACTGTTTTTT
TRBD2 | . | TRBJ2-3 | TRBV12-3/TRBV12-4 | CASSFGLAGGEDTQYF | TGTGCCAGCAGTTTTGGACTAGCGGGGGGTGAAGATACGCAGTATTTT
. | . | TRBJ1-1 | TRBV27 | CASSLWAGNAPRFTEAFF | TGTGCCAGCAGTTTATGGGCCGGTAATGCACCGAGATTCACTGAAGCTTTCTTT
TRBD1 | . | TRBJ2-1 | TRBV12-3/TRBV12-4 | CASSQQGLAQSSYNEQFF | TGTGCCAGCAGCCAACAGGGGTTGGCGCAAAGCTCCTACAATGAGCAGTTCTTC
. | . | TRBJ1-1 | TRBV5-6 | CASSPTLNTEAFF | TGTGCCAGCAGCCCTACTCTGAACACTGAAGCTTTCTTT